This TCR beta chain originates from a study of post-analysis software for immune sequencing data. Turning to the study itself: Progressive-relapsing, secondary progressive and relapsing-remitting multiple sclerosis were among the disease courses included. Study-level findings and limits: There were five or six TRBV segments more frequent in patients than controls, and TRBV5-6, TRBV5-1 and TRBV20-1 were among them. Pronounced co-clustering by F measure was evident among identically batched samples. Controls significantly exceeded multiple sclerosis patients in normalized Chao1 diversity.

The CDR3 consists of 13 residues. Germline CDR1 is SQVTM and CDR2 is ANQGSEA. Tagging with unique molecular identifiers was a feature of the TCR beta cDNA libraries. Each batch of about 0.9 to 10 million T cells produced roughly 0.5 million cDNA molecules. TCRdb redid the calling of the PCR reads with MiXCR, one entry per CDR3 protein. The sample consists of some 450,000 distinct CDR3 sequences, less than 45% of them appearing once. A note on this clonotype: Its antigen remains unknown.

The sequence was collected from a girl aged 5-17 years with multiple sclerosis. V usage is TRBV29-1 and J usage is TRBJ2-3, with TRBD2 matching 10 bases. Sequencing was performed on blood. The CDR3 sequence: CSTIAGGADTQYF. Written as DNA, the CDR3 is TGCAGTACCATAGCGGGAGGAGCAGATACGCAGTATTTT.